These 20 T cell receptor beta chains originate from one sample sequenced in a study of human T cells and chemical hapten exposure. MiXCR, run by TCRdb on the RACE reads, gives a single entry per CDR3 protein. Of about 47,000 distinct CDR3 sequences in the sample, 3.7% are singletons; the top ten hold about 5.6%. Described time point: healthy volunteer bleed at 6 weeks. Total RNA was isolated from unfractionated whole blood. The specimen was whole blood. Receptor source: a human donor in good health. Some clones in this sample may be carry-over from other donors' samples.

Turning to this clonotype: This sequence may be a read error, since a much larger clone differs from it by one base. The chain links TRBV27 to TRBJ2-5; 10 nucleotides align to TRBD1. The germline gives CDR1 MNHEY, CDR2 SMNVEV (reference sequence). The CDR3 consists of 12 residues. The CDR3 nucleotides read TGTGACAGCAAGACAGGGGGCGAGACCCAGTACTTC. It yields the protein CDSKTGGETQYF.

This clonotype showed up just a few times. V usage is TRBV5-4 and J usage is TRBJ2-5, with 14 bases lining up with TRBD2. CDR1 and CDR2 (germline): SGHNT, YYREEE (reference sequence). The CDR3 loop spans 16 amino acids. Germline trimming cut 5 bases from V and 2 bases from J; bases unmatched to any gene: 5. The CDR3 protein is CASRTSGRGVQETQYF. The CDR3 DNA follows: TGTGCCAGCAGGACTAGCGGGAGGGGTGTTCAAGAGACCCAGTACTTC. The full variable domain, rest sourced from reference TRBV5-4 and TRBJ2-5, is ETGVTQSPTHLIKTRGQQVTLRCSSQSGHNTVSWYQQALGQGPQFIFQYYREEENGRGNFPPRFSGLQFPNYSSELNVNALELDDSALYLCASRTSGRGVQETQYFGPGTRLLVL.

V is TRBV7-8 and J is TRBJ1-1; no clear D gene. Germline V CDR1 and CDR2: SGHVS, FQNEAQ. Trimming stripped 5 bases from V and 5 bases from J, with 15 bases between. The CDR3 is made up of 14 amino acids. CDR3 sequence: CASSLTFIGTEAFF. The CDR3 region has the DNA TGTGCCAGCAGCCTCACATTTATAGGTACTGAAGCTTTCTTT.

This clonotype was observed a few times. The genes are TRBV29-1 and TRBJ1-2; possibly TRBD1 for D (5 bases). The CDR3 contains 14 residues. Deletions cut 4 bases from V and 4 bases from J, with 16 bases between. Germline V lookup: CDR1 SQVTM, CDR2 ANQGSEA. The CDR3 nucleotides read TGCAGCGTTGTCGGGGGGTCTCTCGGCTATGGCTACACCTTC. Amino acids: CSVVGGSLGYGYTF.

V usage is TRBV27 and J usage is TRBJ1-1; D unclear. The V gene lost 6 bases and the J gene lost 5 bases, with 10 bases spanning the gap. The CDR3 totals 12 residues. Germline V gene lookup returns CDR1 MNHEY and CDR2 SMNVEV (reference sequence). The CDR3 DNA follows: TGTGCCAGCAGGGAGGGAGGGACTGAAGCTTTCTTT. Amino acid sequence: CASREGGTEAFF.

The V call is TRBV14, the J call TRBJ2-7; either TRBD1 or TRBD2 may supply D (5 bases each). V was clipped by 2 bases and J by 6 bases, with 11 bases between them. The CDR3 sequence is 13 residues long. Germline values: CDR1 SGHDN, CDR2 FVKESK. CDR3 sequence: CASSQIRGLEQYF. The CDR3 DNA follows: TGTGCCAGCAGCCAAATCCGGGGCCTCGAGCAGTACTTC.

This chain uses TRBV27 with TRBJ1-2; D unclear. V was trimmed by 6 bases and J by 4 bases, leaving 12 bases between them. The germline gives CDR1 MNHEY, CDR2 SMNVEV (reference sequence). The length of the CDR3 is 13 residues. The CDR3 here is CASSLRGSYGYTF. The CDR3 DNA sequence: TGTGCCAGCAGCCTTCGGGGATCCTATGGCTACACCTTC.

J is TRBJ1-1 and V is TRBV27; 10 bases map to TRBD1. CDR1 and CDR2 (germline): MNHEY, SMNVEV (reference sequence). The CDR3 length is 15 residues. J was trimmed by 0 bases and V by 5 bases; bases with no gene match: 3. In nucleotides, the CDR3 is TGTGCCAGCAGTCCGGGACAGGGGATGAACACTGAAGCTTTCTTT. This gives the protein CASSPGQGMNTEAFF.

Many counts were recorded for this clonotype. This sequence joins TRBV12-5 and TRBJ2-1; TRBD2 matches at 9 bases. CDR3 length: 17 amino acids. After removal of 0 bases from V and 7 bases from J, the junction contained 10 bases not matched to a gene. CDR1 LGHNT and CDR2 FRNRAP come from the germline V gene. The CDR3 DNA is TGTGCTAGTGGTTTGGTACTCGGTAGCGGGAGTTATAATGAGCAGTTCTTC. Protein product: CASGLVLGSGSYNEQFF.

To note about this clonotype: Since a much larger clone is just one base distant, this may be a read error. The gene calls are TRBV6-1 and TRBJ1-2; D perhaps matches TRBD1 (5 bases). CDR1 and CDR2 from the germline V gene are MNHNS and SASEGT. There are 15 residues in the CDR3. The CDR3 sequence is CASSEGAGTNHGYTF. Here the CDR3 DNA reads TGTGCCAGCAGTGAAGGGGCAGGGACTAACCATGGCTACACCTTC.

This clonotype appeared many times. The CDR3 here is CSAHLGGAGPADTQYF. The CDR3 DNA reads TGCAGTGCTCACCTGGGGGGTGCCGGTCCCGCAGATACGCAGTATTTT. The chain uses TRBV20-1 and TRBJ2-3; tentative D call: TRBD2 (6 bases). Germline CDR1 DFQATT, CDR2 SNEGSKA (reference sequence). The CDR3 spans 16 residues. V shed 5 bases and J shed 4 bases, with 22 bases lying between them.

This clonotype was detected many times. The chain carries TRBV2 and TRBJ2-2; 8 nucleotides agree with TRBD2. Unmatched junction bases numbered 5, after V lost 4 bases and J lost 4 bases. The CDR3 spans 15 residues. The germline V gene encodes CDR1 SNHLY and CDR2 FYNNEI. CDR3 nucleotide sequence: TGTGCCAGCAGTGCTAGCGGGCACAGCACCGGGGAGCTGTTTTTT. It translates to CASSASGHSTGELFF. Supplemented by reference TRBV2 and TRBJ2-2, the full variable domain reads EPEVTQTPSHQVTQMGQEVILRCVPISNHLYFYWYRQILGQKVEFLVSFYNNEISEKSEIFDDQFSVERPDGSNFTLKIRSTKLEDSAMYFCASSASGHSTGELFFGEGSRLTVL.

This clonotype came up many times. The rearrangement joins TRBV11-3 to TRBJ2-5, with D perhaps assigned TRBD1 or TRBD2 (6 bases each). Germline V gene data show CDR1 as SGHNT and CDR2 as YENEEA. The length of the CDR3 is 16 residues. Trimming cost V 5 bases and J 4 bases, with 20 bases left between them. CDR3 nucleotides: TGTGCCAGCAGCGCTGCATGGGGGGCGAGTGGAGAGACCCAGTACTTC. It encodes CASSAAWGASGETQYF.

The sample holds a few counts of this clonotype. V is TRBV3-1 and J is TRBJ2-1; D not certain. V lost 1 base and J 3 bases, leaving 13 bases between the germline ends. Germline assignment: CDR1 LGHDT and CDR2 YNNKEL (reference sequence). The CDR3 is made up of 16 amino acids. The CDR3 nucleotides are TGTGCCAGCAGCCAAGGTGTGACATCGGTCTACAATGAGCAGTTCTTC. Residues: CASSQGVTSVYNEQFF.

This clonotype was counted between two and nine times. The J gene is TRBJ2-7, the V gene TRBV29-1; D possibly matches TRBD1 or TRBD2 (5 bases each). There are 14 residues in the CDR3. Deletions cut 7 bases from V and 0 bases from J, with 16 bases between. Looked up from germline, CDR1 is SQVTM and CDR2 is ANQGSEA. In DNA, the CDR3 is TGCAGCGCGGATTCGAGGGGCAACTCCTACGAGCAGTACTTC. Amino acid sequence: CSADSRGNSYEQYF.

The V and J genes are TRBV21-1 and TRBJ2-4; the tabulated D call, TRBD1, remains unverified against the DNA. TRBV21-1 is given as a pseudogene. This CDR3 is 20 amino acids long. This CDR3 is CASSKEIGVRGIIAKNIQYF. The CDR3 bases are TGTGCCAGCAGCAAAGAAATCGGCGTCAGGGGCATTATAGCCAAAAACATTCAGTACTTC.

In this sample, this clonotype turned up many times. This chain uses TRBV29-1 with TRBJ1-2; D perhaps matches TRBD1 (6 bases). Germline V CDR1 and CDR2: SQVTM, ANQGSEA. The CDR3 totals 13 residues. Trimming left V 8 bases short and J 1 base short, with 14 bases between. The chain's CDR3 is CSLGVGGNYGYTF. The CDR3 DNA reads TGCAGCCTAGGGGTAGGGGGTAACTATGGCTACACCTTC.

This clonotype has ten or more counts. The chain has TRBV29-1 and TRBJ2-1, with D possibly being TRBD2 (5 bases). V was clipped by 6 bases and J by 3 bases, with 15 bases between them. This CDR3 is 14 amino acids long. In germline, CDR1 is SQVTM, CDR2 ANQGSEA. The CDR3 spells CSVLVKRNYNEQFF. Here the CDR3 DNA reads TGCAGCGTCTTGGTAAAGCGGAACTACAATGAGCAGTTCTTC.

V is TRBV24-1 and J is TRBJ2-1, with 9 bases fitting TRBD2. The V gene end was trimmed by 0 bases and the J gene end by 8 bases; junction bases not matched to a gene: 10. The germline CDR1 and CDR2 sequences are KGHDR and SFDVKD. The CDR3 consists of 17 residues. CDR3 sequence (DNA): TGTGCCACCAGTGATTTGGTGGGAGCGGGAGGTAGCGATGAGCAGTTCTTC. Amino acid sequence: CATSDLVGAGGSDEQFF.

This clonotype has at least ten counts. The V gene is TRBV27, the J gene TRBJ2-7; 11 bases fit TRBD2. V was clipped by 6 bases and J by 5 bases; unmatched bases: 6. CDR1 is MNHEY and CDR2 is SMNVEV in the germline V gene (reference sequence). CDR3 length: 14 amino acids. CDR3 residues: CASSPTSGSNEQYF. Here the CDR3 DNA reads TGTGCCAGCAGCCCTACTAGCGGGAGTAACGAGCAGTACTTC.